This T cell receptor (beta chain) was captured in a study of T cell responses to AZD1222 COVID-19 vaccine. Study results and caveats: Repertoires were sampled only after the peak T cell response. Clonal diversity may have been underestimated, and the donors were mostly white British, with more females than males. Among AZD1222 vaccinees, only six or seven were seropositive at baseline. Among spike-specific TCRs, nearly half reportedly target unmutated variant regions.

As regards this clone: Its cognate antigen is unknown.

J was trimmed by 3 bases and V by 0 bases; bases with no gene match: 5. Germline-derived CDR1 and CDR2 are KGHSH and LQKENI. The CDR3 totals 15 residues. Sequencing was performed with immunoSEQ multiplex PCR; in TCRdb, only in-frame clones are kept and a portion is missing. The table lists about 140,000 clones, 88% of them singletons. The chain is built from TRBV18 and TRBJ2-7, with 7 bases matching TRBD1. The source of this sequence is an adult who received the MenACWY meningococcal vaccine as a control. The source material was peripheral blood, sampled 28 days after the second dose of the MenACWY control vaccine. The CDR3 region is CASSPPGRQGYEQYF. In DNA, the CDR3 is TGTGCCAGCTCACCACCTGGTCGACAGGGCTACGAGCAGTACTTC.